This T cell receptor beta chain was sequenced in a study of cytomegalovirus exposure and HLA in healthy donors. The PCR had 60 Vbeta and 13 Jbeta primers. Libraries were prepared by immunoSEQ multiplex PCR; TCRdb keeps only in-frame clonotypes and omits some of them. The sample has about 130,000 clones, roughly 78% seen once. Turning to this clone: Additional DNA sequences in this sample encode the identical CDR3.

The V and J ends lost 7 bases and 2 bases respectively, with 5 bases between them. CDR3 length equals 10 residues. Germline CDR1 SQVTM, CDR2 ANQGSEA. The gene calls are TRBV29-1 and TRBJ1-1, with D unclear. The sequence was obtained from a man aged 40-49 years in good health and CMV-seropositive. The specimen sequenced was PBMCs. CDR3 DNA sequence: TGCAGCGCCCTAAACACTGAAGCTTTCTTT. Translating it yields CSALNTEAFF.